This is a list of T cell receptor beta chains from one sample in a study of identical twins. TCRdb passed the 5' RACE reads through MiXCR, listing each CDR3 protein once. The table has some 250,000 distinct CDR3 sequences, roughly an eighth seen once. The data were also submitted as part of a second study, on yellow fever vaccine responses in identical twins.

Sequencing was done on a sample of memory (CD45RO+) T cells sorted from blood. These receptors originate from a woman between 18 and 29 years old in good health. Each CDR3 is given with its conserved first and last residue. D genes are given only for firm matches. Only part of the rows carry a size: once, few, many, or a class if the clone is expanded.

few	TRBV18	.	TRBJ1-5	CASSPGPGDQPQHF	TGTGCCAGCTCACCAGGTCCTGGCGATCAGCCCCAGCATTTT
.	TRBV10-3	.	TRBJ2-3	CATTDTRDTQYF	TGTGCCACTACCGATACCAGAGATACGCAGTATTTT
.	TRBV25-1	TRBD2	TRBJ2-5	CASGRTSGGQETQYF	TGTGCCAGCGGAAGGACTAGCGGGGGGCAAGAGACCCAGTACTTC
.	TRBV10-3	TRBD2	TRBJ2-7	CAISEDSGGSYEQYF	TGTGCCATCAGTGAGGATAGCGGGGGTTCCTACGAGCAGTACTTC
few	TRBV7-8	TRBD2	TRBJ2-7	CASSLQGLGSSYEQYF	TGTGCCAGCAGCTTACAGGGACTAGGGAGCTCCTACGAGCAGTACTTC
few	TRBV10-3	TRBD2	TRBJ2-1	CATETSGRANEQFF	TGTGCCACGGAGACTAGCGGGAGGGCAAATGAGCAGTTCTTC
.	TRBV12-3/TRBV12-4	TRBD1	TRBJ2-1	CASNRGGSSYNEQFF	TGTGCCAGCAACAGGGGCGGTAGCTCCTACAATGAGCAGTTCTTC
.	TRBV7-9	.	TRBJ2-4	CASSPLLGGRNIQYF	TGTGCCAGCAGCCCCCTCCTGGGGGGTCGAAACATTCAGTACTTC
many	TRBV5-1	.	TRBJ1-3	CASSSQGDGNTIYF	TGCGCCAGCAGCTCACAGGGCGATGGAAACACCATATATTTT
few	TRBV27	TRBD1	TRBJ1-1	CASRDRSNTEAFF	TGTGCCAGCAGGGACAGGTCGAACACTGAAGCTTTCTTT
many	TRBV12-3/TRBV12-4	.	TRBJ2-3	CASSLSRVNTQYF	TGTGCCAGCAGTTTAAGTCGGGTAAATACGCAGTATTTT
few	TRBV5-6	TRBD1	TRBJ2-2	CASSFGTGIGTGELFF	TGTGCCAGCAGCTTTGGGACAGGGATTGGAACCGGGGAGCTGTTTTTT
few	TRBV5-6	TRBD1	TRBJ2-4	CASSPPGQGRIGQYF	TGTGCCAGCAGTCCGCCGGGACAGGGACGAATCGGTCAGTACTTC